The text below deals with one T cell receptor (beta chain). Its antigen is unidentified. Sequencing of TCR beta drew on CD8+ and CD4+ T cells from blood. This CDR3 is 14 amino acids long. V shed 5 bases, J shed 3 bases, and the junction held 9 bases outside the gene matches. Germline CDR1 is GTSNPN and CDR2 is SVGIG (reference sequence). RNA in amounts of roughly 0.45 to 1 ug was reverse transcribed with random hexamers. Across 54 Vbeta and 13 Jbeta, immunoSEQ multiplex PCR amplified TCR beta CDR3. TCRdb reprocessed the immunoSEQ multiplex PCR reads with MiXCR, giving one entry per CDR3 protein. The data contain about 240,000 distinct CDR3 sequences, 90% to 97% of them singletons. This sample was taken from a study of CD8 T cells in Susac syndrome. Study-wide points: There was no clonal expansion in the CD4+ T cell repertoires of Susac syndrome.

The sequencing sample was made of CD4+ T cells from PBMCs. The chain is built from TRBV30 and TRBJ1-1; 7 bases are shared with TRBD1. This TCR came from a human donor with Susac syndrome. CDR3 loop: CAWALRDRHTEAFF. CDR3 coding DNA: TGTGCCTGGGCTCTCCGGGACAGACACACTGAAGCTTTCTTT.